The source of this T cell receptor beta chain is a study of T cells after yellow fever vaccination. Study-level background: SMART-Seq v4 Ultra Low Input prepared libraries from low-cell fractions.

TCRdb reanalysed the 5' RACE reads using MiXCR and keeps one entry per CDR3 protein. Of about 63,000 distinct CDR3 sequences in the sample, 7.4% were seen once. Concerning this clonotype: A read error is possible here, since a much larger clone lies one base away.

The sequence derives from a man under 40 who received the YFV17D yellow fever vaccine. This specimen consisted of CD8+ T cells sorted from PBMCs, obtained 15 days after the yellow fever booster vaccination.

The CDR3 reads CVSSLGGIEQFF. The CDR3 DNA sequence: TGTGTCAGCAGCTTGGGTGGGATTGAGCAGTTCTTC. This sequence joins TRBV7-2 and TRBJ2-1, with D unresolved. Looked up from germline, CDR1 is SGHTA and CDR2 is FQGNSA. The CDR3 spans 12 residues. Drawing the rest from reference TRBV7-2 and TRBJ2-1, the complete variable domain is GAGVSQSPSNKVTEKGKDVELRCDPISGHTALYWYRQSLGQGLEFLIYFQGNSAPDKSGLPSDRFSAERTGGSVSTLTIQRTQQEDSAVYLCVSSLGGIEQFFGPGTRLTVL.